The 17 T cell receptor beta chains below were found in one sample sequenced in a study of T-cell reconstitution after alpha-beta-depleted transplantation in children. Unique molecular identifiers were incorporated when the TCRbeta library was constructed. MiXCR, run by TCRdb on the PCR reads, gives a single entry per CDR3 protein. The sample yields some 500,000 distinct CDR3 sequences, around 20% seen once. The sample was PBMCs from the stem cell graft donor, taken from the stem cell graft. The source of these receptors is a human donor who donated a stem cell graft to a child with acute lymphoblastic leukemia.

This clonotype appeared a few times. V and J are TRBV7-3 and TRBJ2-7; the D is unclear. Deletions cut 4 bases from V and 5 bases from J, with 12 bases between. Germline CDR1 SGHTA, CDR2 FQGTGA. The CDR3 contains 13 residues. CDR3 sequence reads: CASSSAPRDEQYF. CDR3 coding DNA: TGTGCCAGCAGCTCGGCCCCTCGAGACGAGCAGTACTTC.

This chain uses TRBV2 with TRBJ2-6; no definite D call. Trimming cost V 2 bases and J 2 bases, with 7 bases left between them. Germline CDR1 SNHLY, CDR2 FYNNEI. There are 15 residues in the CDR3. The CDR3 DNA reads TGTGCCAGCAGTGAAATGCGTGCTGGGGCCAACGTCCTGACTTTC. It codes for CASSEMRAGANVLTF. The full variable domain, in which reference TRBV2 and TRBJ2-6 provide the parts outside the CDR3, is EPEVTQTPSHQVTQMGQEVILRCVPISNHLYFYWYRQILGQKVEFLVSFYNNEISEKSEIFDDQFSVERPDGSNFTLKIRSTKLEDSAMYFCASSEMRAGANVLTFGAGSRLTVL.

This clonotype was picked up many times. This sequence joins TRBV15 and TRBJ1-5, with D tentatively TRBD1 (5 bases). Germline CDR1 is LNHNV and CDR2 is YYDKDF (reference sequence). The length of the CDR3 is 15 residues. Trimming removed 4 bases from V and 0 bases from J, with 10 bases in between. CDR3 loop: CATSTGYDSNQPQHF. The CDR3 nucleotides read TGTGCCACCAGCACAGGGTATGATAGCAATCAGCCCCAGCATTTT.

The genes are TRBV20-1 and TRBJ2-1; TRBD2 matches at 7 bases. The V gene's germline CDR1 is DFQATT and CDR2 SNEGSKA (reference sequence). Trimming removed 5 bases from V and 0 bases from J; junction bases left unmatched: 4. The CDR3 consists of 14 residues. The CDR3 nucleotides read TGCAGTGCTCATGGCGGGAGCTCCTACAATGAGCAGTTCTTC. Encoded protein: CSAHGGSSYNEQFF.

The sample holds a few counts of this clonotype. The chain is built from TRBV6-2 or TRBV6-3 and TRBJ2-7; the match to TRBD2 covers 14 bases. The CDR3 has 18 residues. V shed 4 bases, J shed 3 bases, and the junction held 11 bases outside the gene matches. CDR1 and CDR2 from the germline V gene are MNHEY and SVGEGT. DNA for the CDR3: TGTGCCAGCAGTTCCAGACTAGCGGGAGGGCGAAATCACTACGAGCAGTACTTC. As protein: CASSSRLAGGRNHYEQYF.

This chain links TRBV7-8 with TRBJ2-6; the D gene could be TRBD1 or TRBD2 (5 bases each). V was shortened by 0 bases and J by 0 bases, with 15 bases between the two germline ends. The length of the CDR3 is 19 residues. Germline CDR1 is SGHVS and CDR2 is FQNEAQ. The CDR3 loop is CASSLAGTPRYSGANVLTF. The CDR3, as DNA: TGTGCCAGCAGCTTAGCGGGGACCCCCCGCTACTCTGGGGCCAACGTCCTGACTTTC. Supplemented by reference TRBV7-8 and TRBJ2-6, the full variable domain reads GAGVSQSPRYKVAKRGQDVALRCDPISGHVSLFWYQQALGQGPEFLTYFQNEAQLDKSGLPSDRFFAERPEGSVSTLKIQRTQQEDSAVYLCASSLAGTPRYSGANVLTFGAGSRLTVL.

CDR3 in amino acids: CSARVPQGTPPGANVLTF. In DNA, the CDR3 is TGCAGTGCTAGAGTTCCACAGGGGACCCCTCCTGGGGCCAACGTCCTGACTTTC. This chain connects TRBV20-1 to TRBJ2-6; 7 positions agree with TRBD1. V shed 1 base, J shed 2 bases, and the junction held 11 bases outside the gene matches. Germline V lookup: CDR1 DFQATT, CDR2 SNEGSKA (reference sequence). The CDR3 extends over 18 amino acids.

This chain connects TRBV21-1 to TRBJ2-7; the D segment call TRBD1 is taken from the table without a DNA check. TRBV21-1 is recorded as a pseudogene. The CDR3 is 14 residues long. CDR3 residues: CASSQTGGIDEQYF. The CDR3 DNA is TGTGCCAGCAGCCAAACAGGGGGTATCGACGAGCAGTACTTC.

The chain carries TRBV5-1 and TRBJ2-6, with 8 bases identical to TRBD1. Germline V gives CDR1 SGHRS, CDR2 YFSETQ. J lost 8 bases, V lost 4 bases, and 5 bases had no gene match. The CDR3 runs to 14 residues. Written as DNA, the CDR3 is TGCGCCAGCAGCGCGAGGACAGGGACCAACGTCCTGACTTTC. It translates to CASSARTGTNVLTF.

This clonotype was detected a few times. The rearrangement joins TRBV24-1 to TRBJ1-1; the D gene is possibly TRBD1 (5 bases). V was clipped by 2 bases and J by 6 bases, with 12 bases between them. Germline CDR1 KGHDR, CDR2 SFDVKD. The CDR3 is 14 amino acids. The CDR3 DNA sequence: TGTGCCACCAGTGATTCGGGGGAGGTGGCTGAAGCTTTCTTT. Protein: CATSDSGEVAEAFF.

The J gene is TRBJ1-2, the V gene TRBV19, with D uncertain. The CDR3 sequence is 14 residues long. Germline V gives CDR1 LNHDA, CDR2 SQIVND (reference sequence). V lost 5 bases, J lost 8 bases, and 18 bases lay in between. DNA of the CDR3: TGTGCCAGTAGTCTCGGGCCCCTTGGGCAAGGCTACACCTTC. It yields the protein CASSLGPLGQGYTF.

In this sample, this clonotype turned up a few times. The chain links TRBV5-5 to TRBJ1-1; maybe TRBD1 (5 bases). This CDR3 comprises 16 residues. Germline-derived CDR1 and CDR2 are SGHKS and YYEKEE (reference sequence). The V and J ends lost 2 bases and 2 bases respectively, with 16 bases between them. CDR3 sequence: CASSFGGAYGNTEAFF. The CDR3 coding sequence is TGTGCCAGCAGCTTCGGAGGGGCCTACGGTAACACTGAAGCTTTCTTT.

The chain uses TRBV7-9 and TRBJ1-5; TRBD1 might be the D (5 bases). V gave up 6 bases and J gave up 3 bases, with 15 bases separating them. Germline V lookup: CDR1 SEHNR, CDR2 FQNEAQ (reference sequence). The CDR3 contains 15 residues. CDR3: CASRKDGGDNQPQHF. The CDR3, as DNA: TGTGCCAGCAGAAAGGACGGGGGGGACAATCAGCCCCAGCATTTT.

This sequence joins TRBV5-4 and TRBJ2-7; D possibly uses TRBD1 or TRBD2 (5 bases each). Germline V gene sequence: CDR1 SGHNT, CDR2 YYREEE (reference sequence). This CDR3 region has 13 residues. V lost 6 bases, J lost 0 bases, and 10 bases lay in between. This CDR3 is CASNRDASYEQYF. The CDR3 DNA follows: TGTGCCAGCAACCGGGACGCCTCCTACGAGCAGTACTTC.

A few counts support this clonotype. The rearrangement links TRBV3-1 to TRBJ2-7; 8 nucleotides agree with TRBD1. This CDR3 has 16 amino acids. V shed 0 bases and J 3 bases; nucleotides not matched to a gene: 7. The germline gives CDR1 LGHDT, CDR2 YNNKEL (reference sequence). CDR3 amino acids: CASSQESRQGSYEQYF. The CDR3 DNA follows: TGTGCCAGCAGCCAAGAAAGTAGACAGGGGAGCTACGAGCAGTACTTC.

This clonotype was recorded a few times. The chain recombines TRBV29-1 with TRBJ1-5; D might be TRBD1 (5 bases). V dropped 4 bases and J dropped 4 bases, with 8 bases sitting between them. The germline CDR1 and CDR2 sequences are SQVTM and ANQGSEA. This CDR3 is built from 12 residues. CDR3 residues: CSVAEGNQPQHF. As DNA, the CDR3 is TGCAGCGTTGCCGAGGGGAATCAGCCCCAGCATTTT.

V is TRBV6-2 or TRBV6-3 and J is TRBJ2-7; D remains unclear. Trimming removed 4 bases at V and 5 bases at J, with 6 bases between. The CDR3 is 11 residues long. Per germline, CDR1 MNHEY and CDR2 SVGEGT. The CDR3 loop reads CASSWINEQYF. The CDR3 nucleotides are TGTGCCAGCAGTTGGATTAACGAGCAGTACTTC.